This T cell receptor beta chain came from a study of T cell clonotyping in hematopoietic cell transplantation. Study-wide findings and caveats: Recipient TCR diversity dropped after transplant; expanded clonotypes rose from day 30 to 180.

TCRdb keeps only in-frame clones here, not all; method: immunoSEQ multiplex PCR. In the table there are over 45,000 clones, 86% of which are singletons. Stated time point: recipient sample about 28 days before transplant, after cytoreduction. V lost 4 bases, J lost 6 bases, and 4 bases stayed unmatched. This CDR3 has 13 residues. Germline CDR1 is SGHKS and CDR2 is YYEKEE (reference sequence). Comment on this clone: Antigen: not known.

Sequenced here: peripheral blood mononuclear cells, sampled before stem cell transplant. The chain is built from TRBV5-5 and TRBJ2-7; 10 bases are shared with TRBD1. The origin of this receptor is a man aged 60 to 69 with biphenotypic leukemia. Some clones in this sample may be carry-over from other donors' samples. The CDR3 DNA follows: TGTGCCAGCAGCCGACAGGGGGCGGGCGAGCAGTACTTC. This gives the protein CASSRQGAGEQYF.